This T cell receptor (beta chain) was sequenced for a study of T cell changes during pregnancy in multiple sclerosis. CDR3 size: 14 residues. Germline CDR1 is MNHEY and CDR2 is SVGAGI. V was clipped by 5 bases and J by 4 bases, with 12 bases between them. The sample holds one count of this clone. Generated by immunoSEQ multiplex PCR, the TCRdb table keeps only in-frame clones and is missing some. The sample shows under 50,000 clones, 90% of them seen only once. This sequence was found in a female donor in good health, enrolled as a control in a pregnancy study. Sample: CD4+ T cells from peripheral blood mononuclear cells, taken in the first trimester of pregnancy. V is TRBV6-5 and J is TRBJ1-3; possibly TRBD1 for D (5 bases). The CDR3 protein is CASSPRGDGNTIYF. CDR3 bases: TGTGCCAGCAGTCCCCGGGGGGACGGAAACACCATATATTTT.